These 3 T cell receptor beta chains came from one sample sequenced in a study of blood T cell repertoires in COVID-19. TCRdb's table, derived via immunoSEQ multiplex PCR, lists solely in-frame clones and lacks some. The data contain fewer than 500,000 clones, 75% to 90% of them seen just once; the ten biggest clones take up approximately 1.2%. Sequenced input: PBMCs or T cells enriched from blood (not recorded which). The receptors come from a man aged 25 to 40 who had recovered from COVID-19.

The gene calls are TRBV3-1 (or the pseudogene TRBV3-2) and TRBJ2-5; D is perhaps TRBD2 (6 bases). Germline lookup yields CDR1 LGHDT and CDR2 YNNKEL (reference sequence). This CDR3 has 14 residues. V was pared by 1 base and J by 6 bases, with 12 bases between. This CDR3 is CASSQVARGKTQYF. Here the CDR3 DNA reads TGTGCCAGCAGCCAAGTGGCCCGGGGGAAGACCCAGTACTTC.

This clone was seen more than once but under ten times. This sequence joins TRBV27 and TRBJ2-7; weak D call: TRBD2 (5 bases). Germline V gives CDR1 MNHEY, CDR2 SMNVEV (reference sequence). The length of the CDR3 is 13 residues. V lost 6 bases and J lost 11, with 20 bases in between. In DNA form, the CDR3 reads TGTGCCAGCAGCCCCGGCCGGGAATTAGTCAAGTACTTC. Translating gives CASSPGRELVKYF.

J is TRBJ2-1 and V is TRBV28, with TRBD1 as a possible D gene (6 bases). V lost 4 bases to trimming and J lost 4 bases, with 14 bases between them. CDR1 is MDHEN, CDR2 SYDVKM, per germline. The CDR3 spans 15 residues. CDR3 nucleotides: TGTGCCAGCAGTTCCTCCGGGACACAATACAATGAGCAGTTCTTC. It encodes CASSSSGTQYNEQFF.